The rows below give T cell receptor beta chains drawn from one sample of a study of blood T cell repertoires in COVID-19. TCRdb's copy holds only in-frame clones and misses some; the assay was immunoSEQ multiplex PCR. This table holds about 250,000 clones, about 85% found once. Sample: peripheral blood. These receptors were taken from a man between 18 and 29 years old with active or convalescent COVID-19. Each CDR3 is given with its conserved first and last residue. The D gene is left open where the match is weak. Size tells how often a clone was seen (once, few, many) or the class of an expanded clone, and some rows leave it out.

d_gene: TRBD1; j_gene: TRBJ1-5; v_gene: TRBV20-1; abundance: NA; CDR3aa: CSASAGTANQPQHF; CDR3nt: TGCAGTGCTAGTGCCGGGACAGCTAATCAGCCCCAGCATTTT
d_gene: TRBD1; j_gene: TRBJ2-6; v_gene: TRBV5-1; abundance: NA; CDR3aa: CASSWTGLLRSGANVLTF; CDR3nt: TGCGCCAGCAGCTGGACAGGGCTACTCCGCTCTGGGGCCAACGTCCTGACTTTC
d_gene: NA; j_gene: TRBJ1-6; v_gene: TRBV5-4; abundance: once; CDR3aa: CASSLVVGANSPLHF; CDR3nt: TGTGCCAGCAGCTTGGTCGTGGGGGCGAATTCACCCCTCCACTTT
d_gene: TRBD1; j_gene: TRBJ2-7; v_gene: TRBV27; abundance: NA; CDR3aa: CASSINRGHYEQYF; CDR3nt: TGTGCCAGCAGTATAAACAGGGGGCACTACGAGCAGTACTTC
d_gene: NA; j_gene: TRBJ1-1; v_gene: TRBV19; abundance: NA; CDR3aa: CASSTLTVTEAFF; CDR3nt: TGTGCCAGTAGTACCCTGACAGTCACTGAAGCTTTCTTT
d_gene: NA; j_gene: TRBJ2-7; v_gene: TRBV6-5; abundance: NA; CDR3aa: CASSYWQGEQYF; CDR3nt: TGTGCCAGCAGTTACTGGCAGGGCGAGCAGTACTTC
d_gene: NA; j_gene: TRBJ2-7; v_gene: TRBV9; abundance: NA; CDR3aa: CASSASGASHEQYF; CDR3nt: TGTGCCAGCAGCGCATCAGGGGCGAGCCACGAGCAGTACTTC
d_gene: TRBD1; j_gene: TRBJ2-7; v_gene: TRBV9; abundance: NA; CDR3aa: CASSVGQGAYEQYF; CDR3nt: TGTGCCAGCAGCGTAGGGCAGGGGGCGTACGAGCAGTACTTC
d_gene: TRBD1; j_gene: TRBJ1-1; v_gene: TRBV28; abundance: NA; CDR3aa: CASRPIFLTGDMNTEAFF; CDR3nt: TGTGCCAGCAGACCAATTTTTTTAACAGGGGACATGAACACTGAAGCTTTCTTT
d_gene: NA; j_gene: TRBJ2-5; v_gene: TRBV19; abundance: NA; CDR3aa: CASSSTSRETQYF; CDR3nt: TGTGCCAGTAGTAGTACTAGCAGGGAGACCCAGTACTTC
d_gene: NA; j_gene: TRBJ1-2; v_gene: TRBV27; abundance: NA; CDR3aa: CASSLYGDYGYTF; CDR3nt: TGTGCCAGCAGTTTATACGGGGACTATGGCTACACCTTC
d_gene: NA; j_gene: TRBJ2-1; v_gene: TRBV20-1; abundance: NA; CDR3aa: CSVSHNEQFF; CDR3nt: TGCAGTGTGTCTCACAATGAGCAGTTCTTC
d_gene: NA; j_gene: TRBJ1-2; v_gene: TRBV11-2; abundance: NA; CDR3aa: CASSLVGEGLYGYTF; CDR3nt: TGTGCCAGCAGCTTAGTAGGTGAGGGACTTTATGGCTACACCTTC
d_gene: NA; j_gene: TRBJ2-7; v_gene: TRBV7-2; abundance: NA; CDR3aa: CASSLQGIAYEQYF; CDR3nt: TGTGCCAGCAGCTTACAGGGGATTGCCTACGAGCAGTACTTC
d_gene: TRBD1; j_gene: TRBJ1-2; v_gene: TRBV6-4; abundance: NA; CDR3aa: CASSDEGQHSKGYTF; CDR3nt: TGTGCCAGCAGTGACGAGGGACAGCATTCTAAAGGCTACACCTTC
d_gene: NA; j_gene: TRBJ2-7; v_gene: TRBV15; abundance: few; CDR3aa: CATSSPRDTSYEQYF; CDR3nt: TGTGCCACCAGCAGCCCTCGGGACACCTCCTACGAGCAGTACTTC
d_gene: TRBD1; j_gene: TRBJ2-1; v_gene: TRBV18; abundance: NA; CDR3aa: CASSQVPGQGSMGNEQFF; CDR3nt: TGTGCCAGCTCACAAGTCCCGGGACAGGGGTCAATGGGTAATGAGCAGTTCTTC
d_gene: NA; j_gene: TRBJ1-2; v_gene: TRBV5-6; abundance: once; CDR3aa: CASSTPTGGLSGYTF; CDR3nt: TGTGCCAGCAGCACGCCGACTGGGGGGTTGTCGGGCTACACCTTC
d_gene: TRBD1; j_gene: TRBJ1-2; v_gene: TRBV18; abundance: NA; CDR3aa: CASSIQGERYGYTF; CDR3nt: TGTGCCAGCTCCATACAGGGGGAGCGCTATGGCTACACCTTC
d_gene: NA; j_gene: TRBJ2-5; v_gene: TRBV7-2; abundance: NA; CDR3aa: CASSLSGLKTQYF; CDR3nt: TGTGCCAGCAGCTTGTCAGGGTTGAAGACCCAGTACTTC
d_gene: TRBD1; j_gene: TRBJ2-7; v_gene: TRBV5-4; abundance: NA; CDR3aa: CASSSRQGYGYEQYF; CDR3nt: TGTGCCAGCAGCTCGAGACAGGGGTACGGCTACGAGCAGTACTTC
d_gene: TRBD2; j_gene: TRBJ2-1; v_gene: TRBV5-1; abundance: NA; CDR3aa: CATQGLAGNEQFF; CDR3nt: TGCGCCACCCAGGGACTAGCGGGCAATGAGCAGTTCTTC
d_gene: NA; j_gene: TRBJ2-1; v_gene: TRBV6-4; abundance: NA; CDR3aa: CASSDRGRNEQFF; CDR3nt: TGTGCCAGCAGTGACAGGGGTCGGAATGAGCAGTTCTTC
d_gene: TRBD2; j_gene: TRBJ2-3; v_gene: TRBV6-6; abundance: NA; CDR3aa: CASSPPPGLAGEITDTQYF; CDR3nt: TGTGCCAGCAGTCCCCCTCCGGGACTAGCGGGAGAAATCACAGATACGCAGTATTTT
d_gene: NA; j_gene: TRBJ1-3; v_gene: TRBV13; abundance: NA; CDR3aa: CASSPLQGTGNTIYF; CDR3nt: TGTGCCAGCAGCCCGCTACAGGGAACGGGAAACACCATATATTTT
d_gene: TRBD2; j_gene: TRBJ2-3; v_gene: TRBV7-2; abundance: NA; CDR3aa: CASSPSSGGSTDTQYF; CDR3nt: TGTGCCAGCAGCCCCTCTAGCGGGGGAAGCACAGATACGCAGTATTTT
d_gene: TRBD1; j_gene: TRBJ2-2; v_gene: TRBV7-3; abundance: NA; CDR3aa: CASSPTPDRAGTGELFF; CDR3nt: TGTGCCAGCAGCCCTACACCCGACAGGGCTGGCACCGGGGAGCTGTTTTTT
d_gene: TRBD1; j_gene: TRBJ2-7; v_gene: TRBV19; abundance: NA; CDR3aa: CASSITDRASYEQYF; CDR3nt: TGTGCCAGTAGTATCACGGACAGGGCGTCGTACGAGCAGTACTTC
d_gene: TRBD2; j_gene: TRBJ2-1; v_gene: TRBV6-4; abundance: NA; CDR3aa: CASSQAGADYNEQFF; CDR3nt: TGTGCCAGCAGTCAAGCGGGAGCTGACTACAATGAGCAGTTCTTC
d_gene: TRBD1; j_gene: TRBJ1-5; v_gene: TRBV2; abundance: NA; CDR3aa: CASSGPTGAVNQPQHF; CDR3nt: TGTGCCAGCAGTGGGCCAACAGGGGCGGTTAATCAGCCCCAGCATTTT
d_gene: NA; j_gene: TRBJ1-2; v_gene: TRBV28; abundance: NA; CDR3aa: CASSLVGHYGYTF; CDR3nt: TGTGCCAGCAGTTTAGTTGGGCACTATGGCTACACCTTC
d_gene: TRBD1; j_gene: TRBJ1-4; v_gene: TRBV7-9; abundance: NA; CDR3aa: CASRQGGADEKLFF; CDR3nt: TGTGCCAGCAGACAAGGGGGCGCTGATGAAAAACTGTTTTTT